This T cell receptor beta chain was recovered during a study of blood T cells in healthy people across ages. Broader study findings: With age, beta diversity per million T cells declined roughly linearly, significantly by about 40.

Next came a second PCR, run for about 7 to 12 cycles, which used a sample-barcoded 5' primer along with a J-beta primer mix. At least 3 million CDR3-containing paired-end reads were obtained per sample. TCRdb itself ran the 5' RACE reads through MiXCR, one entry per CDR3 protein. Counted here are 800,000 or so distinct CDR3 sequences, 35% to 60% occurring once; the ten biggest clones make up 18%. CDR3 length: 15 amino acids. Trimming cost V 2 bases and J 6 bases; bases outside gene matches: 6. CDR1 is SEHNR, CDR2 FQNEAQ, per germline (reference sequence). This clonotype has a single count. What it recognizes is unknown.

The material sequenced was blood. This receptor was taken from a man aged 80 or over in good health. The chain uses TRBV7-9 and TRBJ2-1, with TRBD2 matching over 8 bases. The CDR3 bases are TGTGCCAGCAGCTTATCAACGGGAGGGCCCAATGAGCAGTTCTTC. Residues: CASSLSTGGPNEQFF. Full variable domain (remainder filled in from reference TRBV7-9 and TRBJ2-1): DTGVSQNPRHKITKRGQNVTFRCDPISEHNRLYWYRQTLGQGPEFLTYFQNEAQLEKSRLLSDRFSAERPKGSFSTLEIQRTEQGDSAMYLCASSLSTGGPNEQFFGPGTRLTVL.